This record covers a single TCR beta chain. TCRdb's copy holds only in-frame clones and misses some; the assay was immunoSEQ multiplex PCR. Of around 59,000 clones in the sample, around 79% were seen once. The record originates from a study of blood T cell repertoires in COVID-19. V dropped 0 bases and J dropped 5 bases, with 13 bases sitting between them. The germline CDR1 and CDR2 sequences are ENHRY and SYGVKD. The CDR3 contains 15 residues. The TCR originated in a human donor in a cohort sampled during active COVID-19. The chain joins TRBV10-3 to TRBJ1-1; the D gene is possibly TRBD1 (5 bases). Sequenced material: peripheral blood. CDR3 loop: CAISESIPGLTEAFF. The CDR3 DNA sequence: TGTGCCATCAGTGAGTCGATCCCAGGGTTAACTGAAGCTTTCTTT.